This passage covers 27 T cell receptor beta chains from one sample sequenced in a study of OX40 agonist ivuxolimab in advanced cancers. Here immunoSEQ multiplex PCR was the method, and the copy in TCRdb shows in-frame clones only, minus some. The sample lists about 50,000 clones; roughly nine tenths were seen once. This specimen consisted of CD4+ or CD8+ T cells sorted from blood, obtained in a trial of the OX40 agonist ivuxolimab. All receptors come from an adult with an advanced solid tumor such as melanoma, head and neck, liver or kidney cancer.

The chain's CDR3 is CASSLEADTDTQYF. The CDR3 DNA reads TGTGCCAGCAGCTTAGAAGCCGACACAGATACGCAGTATTTT. V usage is TRBV7-6 and J usage is TRBJ2-3; D gene unclear. Germline V gene sequence: CDR1 SGHVS, CDR2 FNYEAQ. The V end was cut by 1 base, the J end by 2 bases, with 7 bases between. The CDR3 is 14 residues long.

This clone has just a few counts. The rearrangement joins TRBV7-6 to TRBJ2-7; 9 bases align to TRBD1. The CDR3 is 14 amino acids. V trimming: 4 bases; J trimming: 2 bases; junction bases outside the gene matches: 3. Germline loops: CDR1 SGHVS, CDR2 FNYEAQ. The CDR3 is CASSSGQGPYEQYF. Written as DNA, the CDR3 is TGTGCCAGCAGCTCGGGACAGGGACCCTACGAGCAGTACTTC.

The chain links TRBV19 to TRBJ1-3; D gene ambiguous. With 3 bases removed from V and 0 bases from J, the gap between germline ends came to 9 bases. CDR1 and CDR2 (germline): LNHDA, SQIVND (reference sequence). The CDR3 contains 15 residues. The CDR3 loop reads CASSILAASGNTIYF. In nucleotides, the CDR3 is TGTGCCAGTAGTATTTTAGCAGCCTCTGGAAACACCATATATTTT.

The chain recombines TRBV28 with TRBJ1-5, with D possibly being TRBD1 (6 bases). Germline lookup yields CDR1 MDHEN and CDR2 SYDVKM. The V gene lost 2 bases and the J gene lost 7 bases, with 6 bases spanning the gap. The CDR3 has 12 residues. The DNA for the CDR3 is TGTGCCAGCAGTTTAAGGGGGCAGCCCCAGCATTTT. Amino acid sequence: CASSLRGQPQHF.

J is TRBJ1-1 and V is TRBV2; perhaps TRBD1 as D (6 bases). This CDR3 comprises 18 residues. Germline V lookup: CDR1 SNHLY, CDR2 FYNNEI. Trimming shortened V by 0 bases and J by 5 bases, and 22 bases separated the two germline ends. The CDR3 coding sequence is TGTGCCAGCAGTGAAGCGCTTCACAGGGTGAAAGGGGTGACTGAAGCTTTCTTT. This translates into CASSEALHRVKGVTEAFF.

The chain carries TRBV6-6 and TRBJ2-7, with D maybe TRBD1 (6 bases). Germline CDR1 is MNHNY and CDR2 is SVGAGI (reference sequence). Trimming cost V 2 bases and J 3 bases, with 11 bases left between them. This CDR3 has 14 amino acids. CDR3 sequence (DNA): TGTGCCAGCAGTTACGTAGGACAGAACTACGAGCAGTACTTC. Amino acids: CASSYVGQNYEQYF.

The chain employs TRBV27 and TRBJ2-1; D unclear. The CDR3 sequence is 11 residues long. Germline-derived CDR1 and CDR2 are MNHEY and SMNVEV (reference sequence). Trimming took off 5 bases at V and 4 bases at J, with 3 bases between the two ends. The CDR3 DNA is TGTGCCAGCAGTCAGTACAATGAGCAGTTCTTC. As protein: CASSQYNEQFF.

The chain carries TRBV5-6 and TRBJ1-5; 7 bases are a match to TRBD1. After removal of 3 bases from V and 1 base from J, the junction contained 4 bases not matched to a gene. The CDR3 runs 15 residues. The germline CDR1 and CDR2 sequences are SGHDT and YYEEEE. CDR3 residues: CASSSGQDSNQPQHF. In DNA form, the CDR3 reads TGTGCCAGCAGCTCCGGACAGGACAGCAATCAGCCCCAGCATTTT.

V and J are TRBV4-1 and TRBJ2-1; 16 bases are a match to TRBD2. J lost 0 bases, V lost 2 bases, and 4 bases had no gene match. The CDR3 is made up of 19 amino acids. Germline lookup yields CDR1 MGHRA and CDR2 YSYEKL. In DNA form, the CDR3 reads TGCGCCAGCAGCCAATCGGGACTAGCGGGGGGGAGCTCCTACAATGAGCAGTTCTTC. Protein product: CASSQSGLAGGSSYNEQFF.

The chain joins TRBV27 to TRBJ2-7; possibly TRBD1 or TRBD2 for D (6 bases each). This CDR3 contains 18 residues. V gave up 0 bases and J gave up 3 bases, with 21 bases separating them. Per germline, CDR1 MNHEY and CDR2 SMNVEV (reference sequence). The DNA for the CDR3 is TGTGCCAGCAGTTTATCGCCTACTCGGGGGCAGGGGTTCTACGAGCAGTACGTC. Protein sequence: CASSLSPTRGQGFYEQYV.

The rearrangement joins TRBV6-5 to TRBJ1-1; no clear D gene. The V gene's germline CDR1 is MNHEY and CDR2 SVGAGI. Trimming pared 2 bases from V and 0 bases from J, leaving 7 bases between. The CDR3 is 14 amino acids. In DNA form, the CDR3 reads TGTGCCAGCAGTTACGGGGTTATGAACACTGAAGCTTTCTTT. Protein sequence: CASSYGVMNTEAFF.

The chain links TRBV2 to TRBJ1-2, with a weak D call TRBD1 (5 bases). Germline CDR1 SNHLY, CDR2 FYNNEI. The CDR3 covers 13 residues. Trimming removed 4 bases at V and 4 bases at J, with 10 bases between. The CDR3: CASSASQGYGYTF. Written as DNA, the CDR3 is TGTGCCAGCAGTGCCTCGCAGGGCTATGGCTACACCTTC.

This chain links TRBV25-1 with TRBJ1-1; D is perhaps TRBD1 (6 bases). The CDR3 runs 15 residues. V shed 5 bases and J shed 1 base, with 14 bases lying between them. Per the germline V gene, CDR1 is MGHDK and CDR2 is SYGVNS. In DNA, the CDR3 is TGTGCCAGCAGTCCCTCCAGGGGACAGAACACTGAAGCTTTCTTT. It is translated as CASSPSRGQNTEAFF. Full variable domain (rest looked up from reference TRBV25-1 and TRBJ1-1): EADIYQTPRYLVIGTGKKITLECSQTMGHDKMYWYQQDPGMELHLIHYSYGVNSTEKGDLSSESTVSRIRTEHFPLTLESARPSHTSQYLCASSPSRGQNTEAFFGQGTRLTVV.

The chain has TRBV6-1 and TRBJ2-3; 7 bases map to TRBD2. The CDR3 contains 15 residues. Trimming at V came to 2 bases and at J to 1 base, leaving 3 bases not matched to a gene. The germline V gene encodes CDR1 MNHNS and CDR2 SASEGT. CDR3 sequence reads: CASSEWLAGTDTQYF. CDR3 DNA sequence: TGTGCCAGCAGTGAATGGCTAGCGGGCACAGATACGCAGTATTTT.

The chain has TRBV11-2 and TRBJ1-1; D gene ambiguous. CDR3 length equals 15 residues. Germline V gene data show CDR1 as SGHAT and CDR2 as FQNNGV. V lost 4 bases and J lost 1, with 13 bases in between. Here the CDR3 reads CASSSRLGGNTEAFF. Written as DNA, the CDR3 is TGTGCCAGCAGCTCCCGGCTGGGAGGGAACACTGAAGCTTTCTTT.

The V gene is TRBV5-1, the J gene TRBJ2-7, with 10 bases matching TRBD2. The CDR3 is 15 amino acids. Germline-derived CDR1 and CDR2 are SGHRS and YFSETQ. V dropped 0 bases and J dropped 0; count of bases not matched to a gene: 0. The CDR3 DNA follows: TGCGCCAGCAGCTTGGGGACTAGCGGCTCCTACGAGCAGTACTTC. Translating it yields CASSLGTSGSYEQYF.

This chain links TRBV7-8 with TRBJ1-2; no definite D call. V lost 5 bases and J 13 bases, leaving 23 bases between the germline ends. This CDR3 spans 14 amino acids. CDR1 and CDR2 from the germline V gene are SGHVS and FQNEAQ. Here the CDR3 DNA reads TGTGCCAGCAGCCCTGGGGTGAGGGAGGTGGACGGCACCTTC. It yields the protein CASSPGVREVDGTF.

This rearrangement joins TRBV6-5 to TRBJ1-5, with D possibly matching TRBD1 (5 bases). Germline lookup yields CDR1 MNHEY and CDR2 SVGAGI. This CDR3 is built from 15 residues. V lost 6 bases to trimming and J lost 0 bases, with 12 bases between them. The CDR3 nucleotides are TGTGCCAGCAGCCCTGGGGGGGGTAGCAATCAGCCCCAGCATTTT. This codes for CASSPGGGSNQPQHF.

The V call is TRBV5-8, the J call TRBJ2-7; D not resolved. V was trimmed by 4 bases and J by 2 bases, leaving 7 bases between them. The CDR3 has 12 amino acids. The germline gives CDR1 SGHTS, CDR2 YDEGEE. CDR3 region: CASSVTAYEQYV. CDR3 nucleotides: TGTGCCAGCAGCGTCACAGCCTACGAGCAGTACGTC.

This sequence joins TRBV28 and TRBJ1-5, with D perhaps matching TRBD1 (6 bases). The V and J ends lost 4 bases and 2 bases respectively, with 9 bases between them. The CDR3 has 14 amino acids. Germline CDR1 is MDHEN and CDR2 is SYDVKM. CDR3 in amino acids: CASSYRDRNQPQHF. As DNA, the CDR3 is TGTGCCAGCAGTTACAGGGACCGCAATCAGCCCCAGCATTTT.

V is TRBV25-1 and J is TRBJ2-1, with D unclear. This CDR3 has 12 residues. Germline V gives CDR1 MGHDK, CDR2 SYGVNS. V lost 3 bases, J lost 6 bases, and 6 bases lay in between. Written as DNA, the CDR3 is TGTGCCAGCAGTGAGTTGGCCAATGAGCAGTTCTTC. Its translation is CASSELANEQFF.

This rearrangement joins TRBV11-2 to TRBJ1-1; TRBD1 agrees at 11 bases. Germline V gene sequence: CDR1 SGHAT, CDR2 FQNNGV. After removal of 3 bases from V and 3 bases from J, the junction contained 9 bases not matched to a gene. The CDR3 runs to 17 residues. Here the CDR3 reads CASSLSPGQGGDTEAFF. CDR3 nucleotide sequence: TGTGCCAGCAGCTTGTCACCGGGACAGGGGGGGGACACTGAAGCTTTCTTT.

This chain uses TRBV19 with TRBJ1-1; D remains unclear. CDR1 and CDR2 from the germline V gene are LNHDA and SQIVND (reference sequence). Between the trimmed V and J ends, which lost 2 bases and 0 bases, there was a span of 1 base. The CDR3 runs to 12 residues. This CDR3 reads CASSILNTEAFF. The CDR3 region has the DNA TGTGCCAGTAGTATATTGAACACTGAAGCTTTCTTT.

The chain couples TRBV25-1 to TRBJ2-1, with 9 bases that match TRBD1. Per germline, CDR1 MGHDK and CDR2 SYGVNS. V shed 4 bases and J 6 bases; nucleotides not matched to a gene: 7. The CDR3 runs to 15 residues. This chain's CDR3 is CASSAGTGIFNEQFF. DNA of the CDR3: TGTGCCAGCAGTGCTGGGACAGGGATCTTCAATGAGCAGTTCTTC.

This sequence joins TRBV28 and TRBJ2-5; 7 bases are shared with TRBD1. Germline CDR1 is MDHEN and CDR2 is SYDVKM. The CDR3 totals 15 residues. Trimming at V came to 1 base and at J to 5 bases, leaving 7 bases not matched to a gene. The CDR3 protein is CASSLLTGRWETQYF. The CDR3 region has the DNA TGTGCCAGCAGTTTATTGACAGGGCGTTGGGAGACCCAGTACTTC. Full variable domain (outside the CDR3, taken from reference TRBV28 and TRBJ2-5): DVKVTQSSRYLVKRTGEKVFLECVQDMDHENMFWYRQDPGLGLRLIYFSYDVKMKEKGDIPEGYSVSREKKERFSLILESASTNQTSMYLCASSLLTGRWETQYFGPGTRLLVL.

This clone has just one count. The genes are TRBV6-1 and TRBJ2-7; unclear D gene. V lost 2 bases to trimming and J lost 0 bases, with 11 bases between them. This CDR3 region has 15 residues. From germline, CDR1 is MNHNS and CDR2 SASEGT. In nucleotides, the CDR3 is TGTGCCAGCAGTGAACCTGTAAGCAGCTCCTACGAGCAGTACGTC. Translating gives CASSEPVSSSYEQYV.

The chain recombines TRBV30 with TRBJ1-2, with 8 nucleotides matching TRBD1. The CDR3 loop spans 12 amino acids. V lost 4 bases, J lost 8 bases, and 6 bases stayed unmatched. The germline V gene has CDR1 GTSNPN and CDR2 SVGIG (reference sequence). The CDR3 loop reads CAWNQGAEGYTF. As DNA, the CDR3 is TGTGCCTGGAACCAGGGGGCCGAGGGCTACACCTTC.